This T cell receptor (beta chain) was sequenced during a study of cytomegalovirus exposure and HLA in healthy donors. Study-wide background: Around 180 million T cells yielded roughly 120 million unique TCR beta sequences in earlier analysis. Findings of the study overall: TCR beta chain V- and J-gene trimming was linked, in a later analysis, to a missense variant in DCLRE1C.

PCR amplification relied on 60 Vbeta primers (plus 13 Jbeta primers). TCRdb's copy holds only in-frame clones and misses some; the assay was immunoSEQ multiplex PCR. Among about 210,000 clones listed, approximately 83% were seen once. V was pared by 5 bases and J by 0 bases, with 11 bases between. The CDR3 runs to 15 residues. Per germline, CDR1 SEHNR and CDR2 FQNEAQ (reference sequence). This clone was counted only a few times. Its specificity is not known. The clonotype comes from a woman aged 45-65 years in good health and CMV-seropositive. What was sequenced was PBMCs. This chain connects TRBV7-9 to TRBJ1-5; no definite D call. The CDR3 DNA follows: TGTGCCAGCAGCGTAGGTGGCAGTAGCAATCAGCCCCAGCATTTT. This codes for CASSVGGSSNQPQHF. The full variable domain, completed using reference TRBV7-9 and TRBJ1-5, is DTGVSQNPRHKITKRGQNVTFRCDPISEHNRLYWYRQTLGQGPEFLTYFQNEAQLEKSRLLSDRFSAERPKGSFSTLEIQRTEQGDSAMYLCASSVGGSSNQPQHFGDGTRLSIL.